Below, one T cell receptor (beta chain) is given with its context. These data originate in a study of blood T cell repertoires in COVID-19. Study details: T cells, B-cell-depleted T cells, or PBMCs supplied cDNA or gDNA.

Produced via immunoSEQ multiplex PCR; TCRdb's table is partial and in-frame only. The sample holds about 120,000 clones, roughly nine tenths seen once. Trimming removed 10 bases from V and 3 bases from J; junction bases left unmatched: 14. Germline V gene lookup returns CDR1 ENHRY and CDR2 SYGVKD. CDR3 length: 16 amino acids. This chain links TRBV10-3 with TRBJ2-3, with 9 nucleotides matching TRBD2. Material: peripheral blood. The clonotype comes from a man aged 70-80 years who had recovered from COVID-19. The CDR3 protein is CATNAGTSRFTDTQYF. As DNA, the CDR3 is TGTGCCACCAACGCCGGGACTAGCAGGTTTACAGATACGCAGTATTTT.